This passage covers 18 T cell receptor beta chains from one sample sequenced in a study of regulatory T cells in long-lasting Graves disease. The sample's time point: newly diagnosed GD, antithyroid drugs for less than 3 months. The TCR library was prepared using RNA isolated from PBMCs. Construction of TCR beta libraries relied on iRepertoire HTBI primers and on Arm-PCR targeting CDR3 regions. From the multiplex PCR reads, TCRdb called clonotypes with MiXCR, one entry per CDR3 protein. The data show 350,000 to 500,000 distinct CDR3 sequences, 15% to 20% seen once. The same specimen was also included in a second study, on T cells in Graves' hyperthyroidism and ophthalmopathy.

The source material was peripheral blood mononuclear cells (PBMCs), sampled at new diagnosis, from a patient treated with antithyroid drugs. These receptors originate from a woman aged 18-29 years with Graves disease.

A note on this clonotype: Possible read error: a much larger clone is one base away. V and J are TRBV7-9 and TRBJ2-1; TRBD2 might be the D (7 bases). Looked up from germline, CDR1 is SEHNR and CDR2 is FQNEAQ (reference sequence). The CDR3 covers 17 residues. V lost 6 bases to trimming and J lost 9 bases, with 27 bases between them. CDR3 protein: CASSPPRGGRTDSEQFF. The CDR3 DNA follows: TGTGCCAGCAGTCCACCTCGGGGCGGGAGAACGGACAGTGAGCAGTTCTTC.

The chain combines TRBV2 with TRBJ1-5, with D possibly TRBD1 on 5 matching bases. V was pared by 6 bases and J by 3 bases, with 6 bases between. The CDR3 covers 12 residues. The V gene's germline CDR1 is SNHLY and CDR2 FYNNEI. CDR3 DNA: TGTGCCAGCAGACAGGACAATCAGCCCCAGCATTTT. Protein: CASRQDNQPQHF.

The chain employs TRBV27 and TRBJ1-2; TRBD1 aligns across 8 bases. Germline V CDR1 and CDR2: MNHEY, SMNVEV (reference sequence). The CDR3 sequence is 14 residues long. With V trimmed by 4 bases and J by 2 bases, 3 bases remained unmatched. CDR3 in amino acids: CASSWTGKNYGYTF. The CDR3 DNA is TGTGCCAGCAGTTGGACAGGGAAGAACTATGGCTACACCTTC.

The table lists this clonotype with many counts. J is TRBJ2-5 and V is TRBV15, with D tentatively TRBD1 or TRBD2 (6 bases each). There are 14 residues in the CDR3. CDR1 LNHNV and CDR2 YYDKDF come from the germline V gene (reference sequence). V shed 0 bases and J shed 5 bases, with 10 bases lying between them. DNA for the CDR3: TGTGCCACCAGCAGAGATAAGGGGGGTGAGACCCAGTACTTC. Encoded protein: CATSRDKGGETQYF.

The chain combines TRBV20-1 with TRBJ1-2, with D perhaps matching TRBD1 (5 bases). Germline CDR1 is DFQATT and CDR2 is SNEGSKA (reference sequence). Trimming removed 0 bases from V and 6 bases from J, with 14 bases in between. The CDR3 loop spans 14 amino acids. The CDR3 loop is CSARERQGIHGYTF. Written as DNA, the CDR3 is TGCAGTGCTAGAGAAAGGCAGGGCATCCATGGCTACACCTTC.

This clonotype was seen repeatedly, ten times or more. The chain links TRBV2 to TRBJ1-4, with 7 bases fitting TRBD1. V shed 9 bases and J 7 bases; nucleotides not matched to a gene: 14. Germline V gene sequence: CDR1 SNHLY, CDR2 FYNNEI. The CDR3 covers 15 residues. The DNA of the CDR3 is TGTGCCAGTTCCGGGACAGAGGACGGAATTGAAAAACTGTTTTTT. It codes for CASSGTEDGIEKLFF.

The chain employs TRBV7-3 and TRBJ1-1; D is unclear. Germline CDR1 reads SGHTA; CDR2 reads FQGTGA. V lost 0 bases to trimming and J lost 1 base, with 6 bases between them. CDR3 size: 14 residues. The CDR3 region has the DNA TGTGCCAGCAGCTTAACTTCTGGGAACACTGAAGCTTTCTTT. It encodes CASSLTSGNTEAFF.

The chain carries TRBV28 and TRBJ1-5; TRBD1 matches at 9 bases. CDR1 is MDHEN and CDR2 is SYDVKM in the germline V gene. This CDR3 has 16 residues. V dropped 7 bases and J dropped 2; count of bases not matched to a gene: 9. The CDR3: CASTYDRGMRNQPQHF. CDR3 nucleotides: TGTGCCAGCACTTACGACAGGGGGATGCGCAATCAGCCCCAGCATTTT.

The chain recombines TRBV9 with TRBJ1-3; tentatively, D is TRBD1 (6 bases). CDR3 length equals 17 residues. Germline loops: CDR1 SGDLS, CDR2 YYNGEE. Trimming cost V 3 bases and J 0 bases, with 16 bases left between them. The CDR3 DNA is TGTGCCAGCAGCGGGGGGGGCAGGGCTGGCTCTGGAAACACCATATATTTT. It is translated as CASSGGGRAGSGNTIYF. The variable domain in full, with the rest retrieved from reference TRBV9 and TRBJ1-3, is DSGVTQTPKHLITATGQRVTLRCSPRSGDLSVYWYQQSLDQGLQFLIQYYNGEERAKGNILERFSAQQFPDLHSELNLSSLELGDSALYFCASSGGGRAGSGNTIYFGEGSWLTVV.

Written as DNA, the CDR3 is TGTGCCAGCAGCCCCGGACTAGCGGGAGCGGGCACAGATACGCAGTATTTT. Translation: CASSPGLAGAGTDTQYF. This rearrangement joins TRBV13 to TRBJ2-3, with 13 bases fitting TRBD2. The CDR3 sequence is 17 residues long. Germline V gene sequence: CDR1 PRHDT, CDR2 FYEKMQ (reference sequence). J gave up 1 base and V 5 bases, and 6 bases lay outside the gene matches.

This clonotype was recorded many times. This chain uses TRBV27 with TRBJ2-3; 7 bases agree with TRBD1. CDR1 is MNHEY, CDR2 SMNVEV, per germline (reference sequence). There are 16 residues in the CDR3. Unmatched junction bases numbered 8, after V lost 3 bases and J lost 2 bases. The CDR3 coding sequence is TGTGCCAGCAGTTTCAAAGGGGGCGGTTACACAGATACGCAGTATTTT. Encoded protein: CASSFKGGGYTDTQYF.

The rearrangement uses TRBV11-1 and TRBJ2-6; D ambiguous. The V and J ends lost 7 bases and 3 bases respectively, with 7 bases between them. Germline assignment: CDR1 SGHAT and CDR2 FQDESV (reference sequence). The length of the CDR3 is 13 residues. In DNA form, the CDR3 reads TGTGCCAGCAAACATGATGGGGCCAACGTCCTGACTTTC. Protein product: CASKHDGANVLTF.

Worth noting for this clonotype: Relative to the germline gene, one junction end is altered; a read error may explain this. The rearrangement joins TRBV7-2 to TRBJ2-2; D might be TRBD1 or TRBD2, each matching 5 bases. Germline V CDR1 and CDR2: SGHTA, FQGNSA. The CDR3 runs 16 residues. The CDR3 DNA reads as TGTGCCAGCAGCTTGGGGACGTTCGACTACACCGGGGAGCTGGTTTTT. This translates into CASSLGTFDYTGELVF.

V usage is TRBV6-5 and J usage is TRBJ1-5; 7 bases fit TRBD1. The germline CDR1 and CDR2 sequences are MNHEY and SVGAGI. V was clipped by 8 bases and J by 4 bases; unmatched bases: 11. This CDR3 is built from 15 residues. Here the CDR3 reads CASGSGTEINQPQHF. CDR3 nucleotides: TGTGCCAGCGGTTCAGGGACAGAGATAAATCAGCCCCAGCATTTT.

This clonotype was seen many times. The V and J genes are TRBV11-2 and TRBJ2-1; TRBD2 aligns across 11 bases. The ends lost 0 bases at V and 9 bases at J; junction bases unmatched: 1. CDR1 is SGHAT, CDR2 FQNNGV, per germline. This CDR3 has 14 residues. This chain's CDR3 is CASSLELAGVEQFF. CDR3 DNA sequence: TGTGCCAGCAGCTTAGAACTAGCGGGAGTTGAGCAGTTCTTC.

The rearrangement links TRBV12-3 or TRBV12-4 to TRBJ2-6, with D tentatively TRBD1 (6 bases). CDR3 length equals 17 residues. V was pared by 3 bases and J by 0 bases, with 12 bases between. CDR3 in DNA: TGTGCCAGCAGTTTCGGACAGCTTAACTCTGGGGCCAACGTCCTGACTTTC. The encoded protein is CASSFGQLNSGANVLTF.

This clonotype has just a few counts. This sequence joins TRBV20-1 and TRBJ2-7; TRBD1 might be the D (6 bases). Between the trimmed V and J ends, which lost 6 bases and 2 bases, there was a span of 11 bases. The CDR3 is 12 residues long. CDR1 and CDR2 from the germline V gene are DFQATT and SNEGSKA (reference sequence). In DNA, the CDR3 is TGCAGTGCCCAGGACAGAACCTACGAGCAGTACTTC. Its translation is CSAQDRTYEQYF.

This clonotype was recorded once. Since a much larger clone is just one base distant, this may be a read error. This rearrangement joins TRBV28 to TRBJ1-5; D is unresolved. Germline V lookup: CDR1 MDHEN, CDR2 SYDVKM. Trimming shortened V by 5 bases and J by 3 bases, and 14 bases separated the two germline ends. CDR3 length equals 15 residues. The CDR3 DNA is TGTGCCAGCAGTCTTATTGGCCAGATCAATCAGCCCCAGCATTTT. Translated: CASSLIGQINQPQHF.